These 20 T cell receptor beta chains came from one sample sequenced in a study of blood T cells in healthy people across ages. Sample-barcoded 5' priming and a J-beta primer mix drove a second PCR of about 6 to 12 cycles. TCRdb re-called the 5' RACE reads through MiXCR, storing one row per CDR3 protein. The sample carries 700,000 to 850,000 distinct CDR3 sequences, roughly 35% recorded once. Sequencing was carried out using blood. Receptors originate from a man younger than 35 in good health.

As regards this clonotype: A read error may account for a junction end that differs from germline. The CDR3 region has the DNA TGCGCCAGCAGCTTGGAGCTACCAGGGGTGGGTAACTCTGGCTACACCTTC. This codes for CASSLELPGVGNSGYTF. J is TRBJ1-2 and V is TRBV5-1, with D possibly TRBD1 on 6 matching bases. The CDR3 covers 17 residues. Germline CDR1 is SGHRS and CDR2 is YFSETQ.

Many counts were recorded for this clonotype. V gene TRBV4-1 combines with J gene TRBJ1-2; 12 positions match TRBD1. The V and J ends lost 4 bases and 4 bases, in that order; junction bases with no gene match: 16. In germline, CDR1 is MGHRA, CDR2 YSYEKL. The CDR3 extends over 19 amino acids. The CDR3 protein is CASSPKVRDRGRESYGYTF. The CDR3 DNA reads TGCGCCAGCAGCCCAAAAGTCCGGGACAGGGGGCGGGAGAGCTATGGCTACACCTTC.

The DNA for the CDR3 is TGTGCCAGCAGTGCACTAGCCCGCACAGATACGCAGTATTTT. This sequence encodes CASSALARTDTQYF. This chain uses TRBV2 with TRBJ2-3; weak D call: TRBD2 (6 bases). V was shortened by 4 bases and J by 1 base, with 9 bases between the two germline ends. CDR1 is SNHLY and CDR2 is FYNNEI in the germline V gene. This CDR3 has 14 residues.

This chain connects TRBV3-1 to TRBJ1-1; the D is unclear. Germline CDR1 LGHDT, CDR2 YNNKEL (reference sequence). The CDR3 loop spans 14 amino acids. The V end lost 5 bases, the J end lost 0 bases, and 10 bases lay between the germline ends. CDR3 in amino acids: CASSYRLLNTEAFF. CDR3 DNA sequence: TGTGCCAGCAGCTACCGACTACTGAACACTGAAGCTTTCTTT.

This clonotype appeared a few times. This chain uses TRBV4-3 with TRBJ2-3; 9 bases are shared with TRBD2. The V gene end was trimmed by 2 bases and the J gene end by 4 bases; junction bases not matched to a gene: 13. From germline, CDR1 is LGHNA and CDR2 YSLEER. The CDR3 sequence is 18 residues long. The CDR3 DNA reads TGCGCCAGCAGCCAACGCCCAGCGGGGGGCACAAACGCAGATACGCAGTATTTT. Amino acids: CASSQRPAGGTNADTQYF.

The table lists this clonotype with many counts. The chain has TRBV7-6 and TRBJ2-5, with 7 bases fitting TRBD2. The CDR3 has 13 residues. V shed 1 base and J 6 bases; nucleotides not matched to a gene: 2. Germline-derived CDR1 and CDR2 are SGHVS and FNYEAQ. CDR3 nucleotides: TGTGCCAGCAGCTTAGGGGGAGGGAAGACCCAGTACTTC. Protein: CASSLGGGKTQYF. The entire variable domain, with the rest obtained from reference TRBV7-6 and TRBJ2-5, is as follows: GAGVSQSPRYKVTKRGQDVALRCDPISGHVSLYWYRQALGQGPEFLTYFNYEAQQDKSGLPNDRFSAERPEGSISTLTIQRTEQRDSAMYRCASSLGGGKTQYFGPGTRLLVL.

Written as DNA, the CDR3 is TGTGCCAGCAGCTCCTACAGGGGAAGGTTGGATGAGCAGTTCTTC. This codes for CASSSYRGRLDEQFF. This chain connects TRBV7-2 to TRBJ2-1; 7 bases align to TRBD1. The CDR3 sequence is 15 residues long. Unmatched junction bases numbered 11, after V lost 4 bases and J lost 8 bases. Per germline, CDR1 SGHTA and CDR2 FQGNSA.

The genes are TRBV19 and TRBJ1-3; D is possibly TRBD1 (5 bases). Trimming left V 5 bases short and J 0 bases short, with 14 bases between. This CDR3 comprises 16 residues. In germline, CDR1 is LNHDA, CDR2 SQIVND (reference sequence). The chain's CDR3 is CASSSTDSVSGNTIYF. The CDR3 DNA follows: TGTGCCAGTAGTTCCACCGACAGTGTCTCTGGAAACACCATATATTTT.

The chain carries TRBV4-1 and TRBJ2-2; the D call may be TRBD1 or TRBD2 (5 bases each). The CDR3 runs to 14 residues. Trimming left V 1 base short and J 5 bases short, with 8 bases between. Germline assignment: CDR1 MGHRA and CDR2 YSYEKL. CDR3 coding DNA: TGCGCCAGCAGCCAAGTTGGGGGAACCGGGGAGCTGTTTTTT. Translating it yields CASSQVGGTGELFF.

The rearrangement links TRBV5-5 to TRBJ2-4; D unclear. Germline V CDR1 and CDR2: SGHKS, YYEKEE (reference sequence). Trimming cost V 4 bases and J 4 bases, with 9 bases left between them. The CDR3 runs to 13 residues. Here the CDR3 DNA reads TGTGCCAGCAGCGTGATGTCGAAAAACATTCAGTACTTC. This sequence encodes CASSVMSKNIQYF.

This clonotype was counted only a few times. The chain links TRBV2 to TRBJ2-5; no firm D call. The germline gives CDR1 SNHLY, CDR2 FYNNEI. The length of the CDR3 is 11 residues. With 2 bases removed from V and 5 bases from J, the gap between germline ends came to 3 bases. The CDR3 bases are TGTGCCAGCAGTGAAAGGGAGACCCAGTACTTC. As protein: CASSERETQYF.

This clonotype was observed a few times. The CDR3 region is CASSPDWGWRQPQHF. In nucleotides, the CDR3 is TGTGCCAGCAGCCCTGATTGGGGTTGGCGTCAGCCCCAGCATTTT. V is TRBV7-2 and J is TRBJ1-5; D call uncertain. Germline-derived CDR1 and CDR2 are SGHTA and FQGNSA. The germline V and J ends were trimmed by 5 bases and 6 bases, with 17 bases remaining between them. CDR3 length: 15 amino acids. The whole variable domain, filled in from reference TRBV7-2 and TRBJ1-5, reads GAGVSQSPSNKVTEKGKDVELRCDPISGHTALYWYRQSLGQGLEFLIYFQGNSAPDKSGLPSDRFSAERTGGSVSTLTIQRTQQEDSAVYLCASSPDWGWRQPQHFGDGTRLSIL.

The chain combines TRBV20-1 with TRBJ2-5; 12 positions match TRBD2. V dropped 6 bases and J dropped 2; count of bases not matched to a gene: 19. Germline V gives CDR1 DFQATT, CDR2 SNEGSKA (reference sequence). This CDR3 has 19 amino acids. CDR3 DNA: TGCAGTGCCCGGACAGAAGATCTAGCGGGGGGGCCGGGGCAAGAGACCCAGTACTTC. This gives the protein CSARTEDLAGGPGQETQYF.

This clonotype was observed many times. The chain couples TRBV20-1 to TRBJ2-7; no clear D gene. V lost 0 bases to trimming and J lost 3 bases, with 12 bases between them. From germline, CDR1 is DFQATT and CDR2 SNEGSKA (reference sequence). The CDR3 runs to 14 residues. This CDR3 is CSARESLGNYEQYF. The DNA of the CDR3 is TGCAGTGCTAGAGAGTCTTTAGGGAACTACGAGCAGTACTTC.

This chain uses TRBV6-1 with TRBJ2-2, with D possibly being TRBD1 (5 bases). Germline CDR1 MNHNS, CDR2 SASEGT. V lost 6 bases, J lost 0 bases, and 14 bases lay in between. The CDR3 sequence is 16 residues long. As DNA, the CDR3 is TGTGCCAGCAGCCCCATGACAGTCTCGAACACCGGGGAGCTGTTTTTT. Its translation is CASSPMTVSNTGELFF.

Of note for this clonotype: A read error is possible here, since a much larger clone lies one base away. The rearrangement uses TRBV29-1 and TRBJ2-3, with TRBD2 identical over 7 bases. From germline, CDR1 is SQVTM and CDR2 ANQGSEA. The CDR3 is 15 residues long. V was pared by 4 bases and J by 3 bases, with 10 bases of the junction left unmatched. This CDR3 is CSVGSLGLVTDTQYF. DNA for the CDR3: TGCAGCGTTGGAAGCTTAGGACTAGTTACAGATACGCAGTATTTT.

The table lists this clonotype with a count of one. The CDR3 sequence: CASSPLGPGELFF. The CDR3 nucleotides read TGTGCCAGCAGCCCCCTGGGGCCCGGGGAGCTGTTTTTT. This chain joins TRBV5-5 and TRBJ2-2; the D gene is possibly TRBD1 (5 bases). The CDR3 runs 13 residues. The V end was cut by 4 bases, the J end by 6 bases, with 10 bases between. In germline, CDR1 is SGHKS, CDR2 YYEKEE (reference sequence).

The chain has TRBV5-5 and TRBJ2-3; TRBD1 might be the D (6 bases). Germline assignment: CDR1 SGHKS and CDR2 YYEKEE (reference sequence). Between the trimmed V and J ends, which lost 3 bases and 4 bases, there was a span of 9 bases. This CDR3 is 13 amino acids long. CDR3 loop: CASSYGQPDTQYF. As DNA, the CDR3 is TGTGCCAGCAGCTATGGACAGCCAGATACGCAGTATTTT.

This clonotype was seen more than once but under ten times. The chain carries TRBV5-1 and TRBJ1-1; TRBD1 aligns across 9 bases. J was trimmed by 8 bases and V by 0 bases; bases with no gene match: 11. CDR1 and CDR2 from the germline V gene are SGHRS and YFSETQ. The CDR3 consists of 16 residues. The CDR3 spells CASSLAGRTGEGEAFF. The DNA of the CDR3 is TGCGCCAGCAGCTTGGCCGGCCGGACAGGGGAAGGCGAAGCTTTCTTT.

The CDR3 here is CASGLPPGQYTDTQYF. CDR3 coding DNA: TGTGCTAGTGGTTTACCTCCGGGACAGTACACAGATACGCAGTATTTT. This sequence joins TRBV12-5 and TRBJ2-3; 7 bases line up with TRBD1. V lost 3 bases, J lost 2 bases, and 8 bases stayed unmatched. This CDR3 has 16 residues. Germline values: CDR1 LGHNT, CDR2 FRNRAP.